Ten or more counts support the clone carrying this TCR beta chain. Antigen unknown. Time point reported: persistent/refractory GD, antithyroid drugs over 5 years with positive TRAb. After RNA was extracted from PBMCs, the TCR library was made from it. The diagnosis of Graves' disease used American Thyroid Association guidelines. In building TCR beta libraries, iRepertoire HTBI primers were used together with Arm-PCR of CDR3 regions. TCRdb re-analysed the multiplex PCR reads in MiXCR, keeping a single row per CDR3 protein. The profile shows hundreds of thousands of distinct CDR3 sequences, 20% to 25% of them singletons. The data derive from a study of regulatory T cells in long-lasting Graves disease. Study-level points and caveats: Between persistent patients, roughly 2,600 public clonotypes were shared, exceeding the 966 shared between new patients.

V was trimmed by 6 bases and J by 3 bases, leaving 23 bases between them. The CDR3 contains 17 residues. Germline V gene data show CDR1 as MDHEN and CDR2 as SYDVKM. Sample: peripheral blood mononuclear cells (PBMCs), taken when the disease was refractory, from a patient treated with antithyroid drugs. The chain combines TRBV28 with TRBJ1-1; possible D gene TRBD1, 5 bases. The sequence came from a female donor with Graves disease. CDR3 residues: CASSTPEGRDYYTEAFF. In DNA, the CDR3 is TGTGCCAGCAGCACACCGGAGGGCAGGGATTATTACACTGAAGCTTTCTTT.